This TCR beta chain appears in the sequencing data of a study of blood T cell repertoires in COVID-19 (dated by TCRdb to 2020 to 2022). About the investigation overall: Collaborator samples came from the United States, Italy and Spain and covered acute and convalescent phases of COVID-19. The samples were drawn from two sources: the first 160 participants of the ongoing ImmuneRACE study, and 1,254 subjects contributed by 6 global collaborators. Where HLA class I and class II types were available, the types were taken from metadata supplied by the sample provider, not from assay-based typing. Subjects who had been exposed to COVID-19, were actively infected with it, or had recovered from it provided the deeply sampled blood TCRbeta repertoires that made up the dataset. The repertoires were released in a freely available public database meant as a resource for research on the immune response to SARS-CoV-2. The material from the prospective study consisted of cDNA or gDNA derived from T cells, B-cell-depleted T cells, or PBMCs. Sample metadata almost always included a de-identified subject ID, COVID-19 status, age in years and sex.

The immunoSEQ Assay, a bias-controlled multiplex PCR, was used to amplify TCRbeta CDR3 regions from genomic DNA. Per the source publication's procedure: Nucleated cell counts per sample were estimated from amplification of reference gene primers within the assay. Sequence reads were collapsed and filtered to measure the absolute abundance of every unique TCRbeta CDR3 rearrangement. For each sample, productive Simpson clonality was calculated as the square root of Simpson's diversity index across productive rearrangements. TCRdb carries this immuneACCESS record with in-frame sequences only. Its versions omit some clonotypes, under half of them owing to an unresolved V gene in the studies checked, with the rest unexplained. D and trimming were read from the DNA, whereas the V and J calls and clone size are those reported in that table. Counted in this sample were roughly 100,000 clones; more than 80% of them appeared once. The ten largest clones take up approximately 12% of the sample.

Broader findings and caveats from the paper: The quantity of clinical and demographic metadata differed by source and by participant and was supplied without curation.

To note about this clone: Its antigen specificity is not known. No much larger clone is present one base from it, and per-base qualities are unavailable.

Whole blood was collected in K2EDTA tubes by collaborating institutions according to the institutions' own protocols. For TCRbeta analysis, collaborator samples were shipped as frozen whole blood, as isolated PBMCs, or as DNA extracted from either sample type. CDR1 and CDR2 (SGHRS, YFSETQ) derive from the germline V gene. Its CDR3 holds 14 amino acids, cysteine through phenylalanine. Just the 42-base CDR3 DNA is kept, in frame starting at base 1. Trimming removed 0 bases from V and 7 bases from J; the gene matches leave 1 base unexplained. The sequenced sample consisted of peripheral blood. The TCR originated in a human donor in a cohort sampled during active COVID-19. In this chain, TRBV5-1 is recombined with TRBJ1-6; 7 bases in the junction line up with TRBD1. The sequenced DNA is TGCGCCAGCAGCTTGGACAGGGGAAATTCACCCCTCCACTTT. This is translated as CASSLDRGNSPLHF.